The 5 T cell receptor beta chains reported below all come from one sample, sequenced in a study of Graves' ophthalmopathy and Graves' hyperthyroidism. The study amplified TCR beta CDR3 regions using RNA transcripts. Following a first-round RT-PCR that used HTBI primers, a second-round multiplex PCR was carried out. TCRdb recomputed calls from the multiplex PCR reads with MiXCR, one row per CDR3 protein. The data contain about 400,000 distinct CDR3 sequences, roughly 21% of them singletons. Sequenced material: peripheral blood. Receptors were obtained from a woman aged 18 to 35 with stable Graves' hyperthyroidism.

The table lists this clonotype with many counts. The rearrangement uses TRBV18 and TRBJ1-2; D remains unclear. CDR1 is KGHSH and CDR2 is LQKENI in the germline V gene. This CDR3 has 13 amino acids. Trimming pared 3 bases from V and 6 bases from J, leaving 11 bases between. CDR3 DNA sequence: TGTGCCAGCTCACCCTCATTCAGAGATGGCTACACCTTC. As protein: CASSPSFRDGYTF.

This clonotype was counted at least ten times. The chain uses TRBV4-1 and TRBJ2-7; 10 bases line up with TRBD2. There are 16 residues in the CDR3. J gave up 4 bases and V 1 base, and 7 bases lay outside the gene matches. Per germline, CDR1 MGHRA and CDR2 YSYEKL. CDR3 in amino acids: CASSQGLAGDGYEQYF. The CDR3, as DNA: TGCGCCAGCAGCCAAGGGCTAGCGGGAGACGGGTACGAGCAGTACTTC.

This clonotype was seen once. The J gene is TRBJ2-7, the V gene TRBV6-5; D call uncertain. Germline V gives CDR1 MNHEY, CDR2 SVGAGI. There are 12 residues in the CDR3. The germline V and J ends were trimmed by 4 bases and 5 bases, with 9 bases remaining between them. The CDR3 is CASSWAGHEQYF. CDR3 bases: TGTGCCAGCAGTTGGGCAGGCCACGAGCAGTACTTC.

This clonotype has a count of ten or more. This sequence joins TRBV20-1 and TRBJ2-7; TRBD2 is a possible D gene (6 bases). Germline CDR1 DFQATT, CDR2 SNEGSKA (reference sequence). Trimming took off 5 bases at V and 7 bases at J, with 15 bases between the two ends. This CDR3 region has 12 residues. CDR3 sequence reads: CSAAGFDFEQYF. The CDR3 DNA follows: TGCAGTGCTGCGGGGTTCGATTTTGAGCAGTACTTC.

This clonotype was recorded many times. This rearrangement joins TRBV5-1 to TRBJ2-2; 7 positions agree with TRBD2. From germline, CDR1 is SGHRS and CDR2 YFSETQ. V shed 0 bases and J 1 base; nucleotides not matched to a gene: 3. This CDR3 spans 16 amino acids. The DNA for the CDR3 is TGCGCCAGCAGCTTGGTGCCTAGCGGGAACACCGGGGAGCTGTTTTTT. It encodes CASSLVPSGNTGELFF.